Each of the 17 T cell receptor beta chains below was sequenced from the same sample in a study of T-cell memory formation after mild COVID-19. TCRdb re-derived calls from the 5' RACE reads in MiXCR, one entry per CDR3 protein. The data show roughly 110,000 distinct CDR3 sequences, about 15% seen once. The sequenced sample consisted of PBMCs or a T cell subset sorted from them (not recorded which). These receptors came from a man between 18 and 35 years old who had mild COVID-19 (a few samples of this study predate the infection). Cell type and time point are not known.

This rearrangement joins TRBV2 to TRBJ2-3, with 8 bases that match TRBD2. CDR3 length: 15 residues. Trimming removed 3 bases from V and 5 bases from J; junction bases left unmatched: 7. The V gene's germline CDR1 is SNHLY and CDR2 FYNNEI. The CDR3 DNA reads TGTGCCAGCAGTGAGGACGGGGGGGAGATAGATACGCAGTATTTT. Its translation is CASSEDGGEIDTQYF.

This clonotype was counted between two and nine times. This chain joins TRBV7-2 and TRBJ1-5, with 7 bases fitting TRBD1. Germline V lookup: CDR1 SGHTA, CDR2 FQGNSA. V dropped 11 bases and J dropped 2; count of bases not matched to a gene: 18. This CDR3 is 17 amino acids long. CDR3 protein: CASASVQRGLGNQPQHF. For the CDR3, the DNA is TGTGCCTCGGCTTCCGTTCAGAGGGGGCTCGGCAATCAGCCCCAGCATTTT.

This chain connects TRBV28 to TRBJ1-1; a weak D match, TRBD1 (5 bases). Germline assignment: CDR1 MDHEN and CDR2 SYDVKM. V shed 7 bases and J shed 4 bases, with 13 bases lying between them. The CDR3 runs 13 residues. Written as DNA, the CDR3 is TGTGCCAGCACCCTTCAGGGAACCACTGAAGCTTTCTTT. This sequence encodes CASTLQGTTEAFF.

V is TRBV4-1 and J is TRBJ2-5; possibly TRBD2 for D (6 bases). Trimming left V 1 base short and J 0 bases short, with 15 bases between. CDR1 MGHRA and CDR2 YSYEKL come from the germline V gene. The CDR3 is 17 residues long. The CDR3 DNA reads TGCGCCAGCAGCCAAGTCGGGGGAGGCTTGAACCAAGAGACCCAGTACTTC. Translation: CASSQVGGGLNQETQYF.

This clonotype showed up just a few times. V is TRBV7-3 and J is TRBJ2-7; 7 bases line up with TRBD2. After removal of 5 bases from V and 6 bases from J, the junction contained 7 bases not matched to a gene. This CDR3 is built from 13 residues. The V gene's germline CDR1 is SGHTA and CDR2 FQGTGA. This CDR3 is CASSPWGGFEQYF. Written as DNA, the CDR3 is TGTGCCAGCAGCCCGTGGGGAGGGTTCGAGCAGTACTTC.

V gene TRBV7-8 combines with J gene TRBJ2-7; 9 bases align to TRBD1. CDR1 and CDR2 (germline): SGHVS, FQNEAQ. The CDR3 is made up of 15 amino acids. Trimming at V came to 0 bases and at J to 4 bases, leaving 4 bases not matched to a gene. CDR3 in amino acids: CASSLAPGTGYEQYV. DNA of the CDR3: TGTGCCAGCAGCTTAGCGCCAGGGACAGGGTACGAGCAGTACGTC.

The rearrangement joins TRBV3-1 to TRBJ1-2; 7 bases align to TRBD1. Trimming removed 3 bases from V and 5 bases from J; junction bases left unmatched: 9. Per the germline V gene, CDR1 is LGHDT and CDR2 is YNNKEL (reference sequence). This CDR3 is built from 15 residues. The CDR3 nucleotides read TGTGCCAGCAGCCATCAAGGGGACAGAATTTATGGCTACACCTTC. Its protein is CASSHQGDRIYGYTF. Full variable domain (outside the CDR3, taken from reference TRBV3-1 and TRBJ1-2): DTAVSQTPKYLVTQMGNDKSIKCEQNLGHDTMYWYKQDSKKFLKIMFSYNNKELIINETVPNRFSPKSPDKAHLNLHINSLELGDSAVYFCASSHQGDRIYGYTFGSGTRLTVV.

The V gene is TRBV7-9, the J gene TRBJ2-2; no definite D call. Between the trimmed V and J ends, which lost 5 bases and 1 base, there was a span of 23 bases. This CDR3 region has 19 residues. Per the germline V gene, CDR1 is SEHNR and CDR2 is FQNEAQ (reference sequence). CDR3 DNA sequence: TGTGCCAGCAGCACCGGACGGGCTAACCCCTTCCAGAACACCGGGGAGCTGTTTTTT. Protein product: CASSTGRANPFQNTGELFF.

This clonotype came up a few times. The chain carries TRBV14 and TRBJ2-1; 8 bases agree with TRBD2. CDR1 and CDR2 (germline): SGHDN, FVKESK. The CDR3 has 17 residues. The V gene end was trimmed by 1 base and the J gene end by 5 bases; junction bases not matched to a gene: 10. The CDR3 region has the DNA TGTGCCAGCAGCCAAGCCCGGAGGACTAGCACCGACAATGAGCAGTTCTTC. The encoded protein is CASSQARRTSTDNEQFF.

The V and J genes are TRBV6-5 and TRBJ2-1; 8 bases are shared with TRBD2. V lost 4 bases, J lost 10 bases, and 18 bases stayed unmatched. The CDR3 runs 17 residues. Germline CDR1 reads MNHEY; CDR2 reads SVGAGI. As DNA, the CDR3 is TGTGCCAGCAGTTGGTCGGCCGGGACTAGTAAGGTCAGGGAGCAGTTCTTC. Protein: CASSWSAGTSKVREQFF.

The rearrangement links TRBV7-8 to TRBJ2-5; 9 bases line up with TRBD2. Trimming cost V 3 bases and J 5 bases; bases outside gene matches: 10. Germline lookup yields CDR1 SGHVS and CDR2 FQNEAQ. The CDR3 is 16 amino acids. In DNA, the CDR3 is TGTGCCAGCAGCTTCCCATTAAGCGGGGGGCTGGAGACCCAGTACTTC. Translated: CASSFPLSGGLETQYF.

This clonotype was recorded at least ten times. The chain has TRBV6-5 and TRBJ1-5, with D possibly being TRBD1 (5 bases). V lost 2 bases to trimming and J lost 7 bases, with 9 bases between them. Germline-derived CDR1 and CDR2 are MNHEY and SVGAGI. The CDR3 contains 13 residues. This CDR3 is CASSYQGGQPQHF. In nucleotides, the CDR3 is TGTGCCAGCAGTTACCAGGGAGGACAGCCCCAGCATTTT.

The chain uses TRBV5-1 and TRBJ2-5; 8 nucleotides line up with TRBD1. Germline CDR1 reads SGHRS; CDR2 reads YFSETQ. Unmatched junction bases numbered 8, after V lost 3 bases and J lost 1 base. There are 16 residues in the CDR3. The DNA for the CDR3 is TGCGCCAGCAGCTGGGGACAGGTCCTTTCCCAAGAGACCCAGTACTTC. It specifies CASSWGQVLSQETQYF.

This clonotype has just a few counts. V and J are TRBV12-3 or TRBV12-4 and TRBJ1-3, with a tentative D call TRBD1 (5 bases). V lost 6 bases, J lost 4 bases, and 13 bases lay in between. This CDR3 region has 14 residues. The DNA for the CDR3 is TGTGCCAGCAGGGCCCGGGACTTCGGAAACACCATATATTTT. It specifies CASRARDFGNTIYF.

The V gene is TRBV9, the J gene TRBJ2-3; D tentatively reads TRBD1 or TRBD2 (5 bases each). Germline CDR1 and CDR2: SGDLS and YYNGEE. Between the trimmed V and J ends, which lost 1 base and 0 bases, there was a span of 15 bases. CDR3 length: 17 residues. Written as DNA, the CDR3 is TGTGCCAGCAGCGTATCTGGGCGAGGGGTTAGCACAGATACGCAGTATTTT. This sequence encodes CASSVSGRGVSTDTQYF. The complete variable domain, with remaining parts taken from reference TRBV9 and TRBJ2-3, reads DSGVTQTPKHLITATGQRVTLRCSPRSGDLSVYWYQQSLDQGLQFLIQYYNGEERAKGNILERFSAQQFPDLHSELNLSSLELGDSALYFCASSVSGRGVSTDTQYFGPGTRLTVL.

DNA for the CDR3: TGCGCCAGCAGTCAATCGGGCAGGCAACCCTACGAGCAGTACTTC. Protein: CASSQSGRQPYEQYF. The rearrangement joins TRBV23-1 to TRBJ2-7; no clear D. TRBV23-1 is an ORF for which the function is uncertain. Between the trimmed V and J ends, which lost 0 bases and 2 bases, there was a span of 11 bases. This CDR3 comprises 15 residues.

The V call is TRBV20-1, the J call TRBJ1-1, with TRBD1 identical over 9 bases. CDR1 is DFQATT, CDR2 SNEGSKA, per germline (reference sequence). The CDR3 contains 13 residues. The ends lost 3 bases at V and 6 bases at J; junction bases unmatched: 5. This CDR3 reads CSARSDRGAEAFF. Here the CDR3 DNA reads TGCAGTGCTAGGTCGGACAGGGGTGCTGAAGCTTTCTTT.